The present TCR beta chain was sequenced within a study of blood T cell repertoires in COVID-19. Study as a whole: Collection of acute and convalescent COVID-19 samples took place in the United States, Italy and Spain. PBMCs, B-cell-depleted T cells, or T cells provided the cDNA or gDNA that made up the material.

The protocol was immunoSEQ multiplex PCR, while the TCRdb copy is restricted to in-frame clones and leaves out a portion. The sample lists about 300,000 clones, roughly nine tenths occurring once. Germline V lookup: CDR1 SGDLS, CDR2 YYNGEE. V lost 4 bases to trimming and J lost 0 bases, with 6 bases between them. The CDR3 is made up of 13 amino acids. The chain recombines TRBV9 with TRBJ2-3; D is unclear. The sequence derives from a woman in her 30s with COVID-19, enrolled during active disease. Sequenced material: peripheral blood. The CDR3 DNA reads as TGTGCCAGCAGCCCCCAAAGCACAGATACGCAGTATTTT. Amino acids: CASSPQSTDTQYF.